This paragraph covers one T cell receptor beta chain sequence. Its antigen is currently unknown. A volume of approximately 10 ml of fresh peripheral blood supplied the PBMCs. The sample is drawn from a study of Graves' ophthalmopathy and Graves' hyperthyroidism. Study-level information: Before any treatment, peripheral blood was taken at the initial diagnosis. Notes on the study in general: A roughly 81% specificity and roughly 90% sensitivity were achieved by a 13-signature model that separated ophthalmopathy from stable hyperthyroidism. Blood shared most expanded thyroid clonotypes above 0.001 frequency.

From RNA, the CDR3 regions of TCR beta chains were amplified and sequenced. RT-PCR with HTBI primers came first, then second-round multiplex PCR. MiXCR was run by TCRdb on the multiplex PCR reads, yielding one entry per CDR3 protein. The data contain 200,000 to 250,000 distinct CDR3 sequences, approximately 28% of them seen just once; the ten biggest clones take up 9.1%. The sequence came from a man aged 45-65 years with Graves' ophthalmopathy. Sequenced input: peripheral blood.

CDR3 in DNA: TGTGCCAGCAGTTTACAAATAGCGGGAGGTTACGAGCAGTACTTC. Translating it yields CASSLQIAGGYEQYF. The V call is TRBV12-3 or TRBV12-4, the J call TRBJ2-7; TRBD2 matches 10 bases. Trimming cost V 2 bases and J 4 bases; bases outside gene matches: 5. This CDR3 comprises 15 residues.